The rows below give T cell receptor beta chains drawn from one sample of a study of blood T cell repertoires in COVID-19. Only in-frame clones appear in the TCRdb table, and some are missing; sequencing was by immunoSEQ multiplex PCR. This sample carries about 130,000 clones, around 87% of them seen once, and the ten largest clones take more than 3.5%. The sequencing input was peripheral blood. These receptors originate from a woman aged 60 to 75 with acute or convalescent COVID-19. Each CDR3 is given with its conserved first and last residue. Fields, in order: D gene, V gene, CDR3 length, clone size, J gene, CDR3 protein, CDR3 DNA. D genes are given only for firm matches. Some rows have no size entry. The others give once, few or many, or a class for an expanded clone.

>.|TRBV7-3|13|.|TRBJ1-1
CASSLTEDTEAFF
TGTGCCAGCAGCTTAACAGAGGACACTGAAGCTTTCTTT
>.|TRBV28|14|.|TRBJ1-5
CASTPGEGNQPQHF
TGTGCCAGCACTCCTGGGGAGGGAAATCAGCCCCAGCATTTT
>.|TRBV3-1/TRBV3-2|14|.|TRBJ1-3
CASSQEAAGNTIYF
TGTGCCAGCAGCCAAGAAGCCGCCGGAAACACCATATATTTT
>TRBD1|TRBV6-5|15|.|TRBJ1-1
CASSPRTGVNTEAFF
TGTGCCAGCAGTCCTCGGACAGGGGTTAACACTGAAGCTTTCTTT
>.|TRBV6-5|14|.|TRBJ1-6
CASKEGVGNSPLHF
TGTGCCAGCAAGGAGGGTGTGGGGAATTCACCCCTCCACTTT
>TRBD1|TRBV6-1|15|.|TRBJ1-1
CASSELTGGSTEAFF
TGTGCCAGCAGTGAACTGACAGGGGGAAGCACTGAAGCTTTCTTT
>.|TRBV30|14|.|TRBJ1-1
CAWSARRRNTEAFF
TGTGCCTGGAGTGCCCGACGGAGGAACACTGAAGCTTTCTTT
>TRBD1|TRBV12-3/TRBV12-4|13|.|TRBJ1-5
CASSIRGSQPQHF
TGTGCCAGCAGCATCAGGGGGTCCCAGCCCCAGCATTTT
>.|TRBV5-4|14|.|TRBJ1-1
CASSLDTGNTEAFF
TGTGCCAGCAGCTTGGATACGGGGAACACTGAAGCTTTCTTT
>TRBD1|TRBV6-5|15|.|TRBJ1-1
CASSHRTGVGTEAFF
TGTGCCAGCAGTCATAGGACAGGGGTCGGTACTGAAGCTTTCTTT
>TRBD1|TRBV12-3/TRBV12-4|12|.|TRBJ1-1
CASRTGVTEAFF
TGTGCCAGCAGGACAGGGGTCACTGAAGCTTTCTTT
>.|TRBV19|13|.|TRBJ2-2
CASTGLRTGELFF
TGTGCCAGTACCGGACTACGGACCGGGGAGCTGTTTTTT
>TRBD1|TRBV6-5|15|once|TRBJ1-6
CASSRQGALNSPLHF
TGTGCCAGCAGCCGACAGGGGGCGCTTAATTCACCCCTCCACTTT
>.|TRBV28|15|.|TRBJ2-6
CASSLQGSGANVLTF
TGTGCCAGCAGCCTCCAGGGGTCTGGGGCCAACGTCCTGACTTTC